This T cell receptor (beta chain) was identified during a study of beta chain features in type 1 diabetes. General study results and limits: Type 1 diabetes patients showed fewer insertions and more deletions at VDJ junctions.

This clone was seen a handful of times. The target antigen is unknown. As every portion of the isolated RNA was reverse transcribed, the sequencing read expressed TCRB transcripts. Sequencing used immunoSEQ multiplex PCR; TCRdb keeps in-frame clones, though not all of them. The table shows under 450,000 clones, with over 11% occurring only once. Cells sorted by CD45RO/CCR7/CD25/CD127/CD95/CD27 comprised CD4+ naive, central memory, regulatory and stem cell-like memory cells. The J segment lost 0 bases and the V segment lost 7 bases, leaving 5 bases of the junction unmatched. Germline V CDR1 and CDR2: SQVTM, ANQGSEA. CDR3 length: 14 residues.

The sequencing input was naive CD4+ T cells from blood. The chain uses TRBV29-1 and TRBJ1-3, with 8 bases matching TRBD1. The sequence was collected from a young man in good health. CDR3 nucleotide sequence: TGCAGCGCCCGACAGGGGAGCTCTGGAAACACCATATATTTT. Protein: CSARQGSSGNTIYF.